These 17 T cell receptor beta chains came from one sample sequenced in a study of shared clonotypes between healthy human individuals. Assay used: immunoSEQ multiplex PCR; TCRdb lists only in-frame clones, some missing. The data show some 2.4 million clones, under 95% seen once. The material sequenced was naive CD4+ T cells from PBMCs. Subset here: CD45RA+ positively selected. The receptors here all came from a man aged 18 to 30 in good health. Some clones in this sample may be carry-over from other donors' samples.

The chain is built from TRBV9 and TRBJ2-2; D not certain. V shed 4 bases and J shed 0 bases, with 7 bases lying between them. This CDR3 contains 14 residues. Looked up from germline, CDR1 is SGDLS and CDR2 is YYNGEE. CDR3 region: CASSISPNTGELFF. In nucleotides, the CDR3 is TGTGCCAGCAGCATCAGCCCGAACACCGGGGAGCTGTTTTTT.

J is TRBJ2-5 and V is TRBV15; 10 positions agree with TRBD2. The CDR3 is made up of 16 amino acids. Germline V lookup: CDR1 LNHNV, CDR2 YYDKDF (reference sequence). V trimming: 3 bases; J trimming: 5 bases; junction bases outside the gene matches: 9. The CDR3 DNA reads as TGTGCCACCAGCAGGGAAGCGGGAGGGCCGTGGGAGACCCAGTACTTC. Its translation: CATSREAGGPWETQYF. Together with reference TRBV15 and TRBJ2-5, the CDR3 gives the full variable domain: DAMVIQNPRYQVTQFGKPVTLSCSQTLNHNVMYWYQQKSSQAPKLLFHYYDKDFNNEADTPDNFQSRRPNTSFCFLDIRSPGLGDTAMYLCATSREAGGPWETQYFGPGTRLLVL.

The chain is built from TRBV5-4 and TRBJ2-5; 8 bases are a match to TRBD1. Trimming at V came to 4 bases and at J to 1 base, leaving 6 bases not matched to a gene. The CDR3 contains 15 residues. The germline gives CDR1 SGHNT, CDR2 YYREEE (reference sequence). This chain's CDR3 is CASSPRQGIQETQYF. As DNA, the CDR3 is TGTGCCAGCAGCCCCCGACAGGGGATCCAAGAGACCCAGTACTTC.

CDR3 bases: TGTGCCAGCAGCTTAGCTGGAGCGGGGAGCGCCACTGAAGCTTTCTTT. Amino acids: CASSLAGAGSATEAFF. This chain joins TRBV7-9 and TRBJ1-1; D unresolved. Germline lookup yields CDR1 SEHNR and CDR2 FQNEAQ (reference sequence). This CDR3 region has 16 residues. V shed 0 bases and J shed 4 bases, with 15 bases lying between them.

The chain employs TRBV9 and TRBJ2-3; 7 bases fit TRBD2. The CDR3 totals 16 residues. Germline V gives CDR1 SGDLS, CDR2 YYNGEE. J gave up 4 bases and V 3 bases, and 11 bases lay outside the gene matches. CDR3 nucleotide sequence: TGTGCCAGCAGCGGTGGCTCTGGCGGGAGCTCAGATACGCAGTATTTT. This translates into CASSGGSGGSSDTQYF.

As for this clone: Other DNA sequences in the sample encode the same CDR3. J is TRBJ2-1 and V is TRBV5-1; the D call may be TRBD1 or TRBD2 (6 bases each). Per germline, CDR1 SGHRS and CDR2 YFSETQ. CDR3 length: 15 residues. V was cut by 0 bases and J by 3 bases, with 10 bases left in between. CDR3 sequence (DNA): TGCGCCAGCAGCTTGGCTGGAGGGGGCTACAATGAGCAGTTCTTC. The encoded protein is CASSLAGGGYNEQFF.

The genes are TRBV19 and TRBJ1-1, with TRBD1 matching over 7 bases. Germline loops: CDR1 LNHDA, CDR2 SQIVND (reference sequence). The CDR3 extends over 13 amino acids. Trimming cost V 4 bases and J 11 bases; bases outside gene matches: 10. CDR3 region: CASSTYTGARAFF. In nucleotides, the CDR3 is TGTGCCAGTAGTACGTACACAGGGGCTCGGGCTTTCTTT.

The chain joins TRBV18 to TRBJ2-2, with D uncertain. V was pared by 3 bases and J by 0 bases, with 11 bases between. There are 16 residues in the CDR3. Germline V gene data show CDR1 as KGHSH and CDR2 as LQKENI. The CDR3, as DNA: TGTGCCAGCTCACCTCGGACGCCAACGAACACCGGGGAGCTGTTTTTT. Protein product: CASSPRTPTNTGELFF.

On this clone: Additional DNA sequences in this sample encode the identical CDR3. The chain uses TRBV11-2 and TRBJ2-2; a weak D match, TRBD2 (6 bases). The V end lost 1 base, the J end lost 1 base, and 7 bases lay between the germline ends. CDR1 is SGHAT, CDR2 FQNNGV, per germline. CDR3 length: 15 amino acids. The CDR3 here is CASSLGLENTGELFF. CDR3 in DNA: TGTGCCAGCAGCTTAGGACTAGAGAACACCGGGGAGCTGTTTTTT. Full variable domain (outside the CDR3, taken from reference TRBV11-2 and TRBJ2-2): EAGVAQSPRYKIIEKRQSVAFWCNPISGHATLYWYQQILGQGPKLLIQFQNNGVVDDSQLPKDRFSAERLKGVDSTLKIQPAKLEDSAVYLCASSLGLENTGELFFGEGSRLTVL.

The V gene is TRBV4-2, the J gene TRBJ2-5, with 7 bases aligning to TRBD1. The DNA end favors TRBJ2-7, so the J call may be wrong. This CDR3 comprises 16 residues. The germline gives CDR1 LGHNA, CDR2 YNFKEQ. CDR3 DNA sequence: TGTGCCAGCAGCCAACCTGGACAGGTGGACTCCTACGAGCAGTACTTC. Translated: CASSQPGQVDSYEQYF.

The chain carries TRBV6-5 and TRBJ2-7; D tentatively fits TRBD1 or TRBD2 (5 bases each). This CDR3 region has 15 residues. Looked up from germline, CDR1 is MNHEY and CDR2 is SVGAGI. The V end was cut by 8 bases, the J end by 6 bases, with 23 bases between. The CDR3 DNA sequence: TGTGCCAGCCACCCCTCGGGACCCAGCCTTAGCGAGCAGTACTTC. Translating gives CASHPSGPSLSEQYF.

The CDR3 spells CASSLAIAGGPIDTQYF. CDR3 DNA sequence: TGTGCCAGCAGCTTAGCTATAGCGGGAGGCCCCATAGATACGCAGTATTTT. The rearrangement joins TRBV11-2 to TRBJ2-3, with 10 bases that match TRBD2. The length of the CDR3 is 17 residues. In germline, CDR1 is SGHAT, CDR2 FQNNGV. V lost 1 base, J lost 5 bases, and 9 bases stayed unmatched. Filled out from reference TRBV11-2 and TRBJ2-3, the complete variable domain reads EAGVAQSPRYKIIEKRQSVAFWCNPISGHATLYWYQQILGQGPKLLIQFQNNGVVDDSQLPKDRFSAERLKGVDSTLKIQPAKLEDSAVYLCASSLAIAGGPIDTQYFGPGTRLTVL.

The chain employs TRBV25-1 and TRBJ2-2; D might be TRBD1 (5 bases). V gave up 4 bases and J gave up 1 base, with 10 bases separating them. The V gene's germline CDR1 is MGHDK and CDR2 SYGVNS. This CDR3 is 15 amino acids long. As DNA, the CDR3 is TGTGCCAGCAGTGCAGATACAGGGAACACCGGGGAGCTGTTTTTT. Its protein product is CASSADTGNTGELFF.

Details on this clone: Other DNA sequences in this sample translate to the same CDR3. The chain is built from TRBV6-5 and TRBJ1-2; 8 nucleotides line up with TRBD1. Per the germline V gene, CDR1 is MNHEY and CDR2 is SVGAGI. V dropped 8 bases and J dropped 2; count of bases not matched to a gene: 4. CDR3 length: 13 amino acids. The CDR3 sequence is CASRRTGNYGYTF. The CDR3 DNA is TGTGCCAGCCGCCGGACAGGGAACTATGGCTACACCTTC.

A remark on this clone: This specimen includes other DNA sequences encoding the same CDR3. The V gene is TRBV6-5, the J gene TRBJ2-3, with D unclear. Germline CDR1 reads MNHEY; CDR2 reads SVGAGI. Trimming took 2 bases from V and 1 from J, leaving 4 bases between them. The CDR3 sequence is 13 residues long. The CDR3 bases are TGTGCCAGCAGTTACCGGGGCACAGATACGCAGTATTTT. Protein: CASSYRGTDTQYF.

The chain employs TRBV6-4 and TRBJ2-1; TRBD2 agrees at 9 bases. The germline gives CDR1 MRHNA, CDR2 SNTAGT. The CDR3 has 15 residues. V shed 6 bases, J shed 8 bases, and the junction held 11 bases outside the gene matches. CDR3 sequence: CASRPYGTSSYEQFF. The CDR3 DNA is TGTGCCAGCAGGCCCTATGGGACTAGCTCCTATGAGCAGTTCTTC.

The sample holds one count of this clone. V and J are TRBV5-1 and TRBJ2-3; the match to TRBD1 covers 8 bases. Trimming at V came to 3 bases and at J to 4 bases, leaving 7 bases not matched to a gene. The CDR3 runs to 15 residues. Germline V gives CDR1 SGHRS, CDR2 YFSETQ. This CDR3 is CASSSTGGTADTQYF. CDR3 in DNA: TGCGCCAGCAGCTCCACAGGGGGGACTGCAGATACGCAGTATTTT.